Included here is one T cell receptor beta chain sequence, with context. The antigen is unknown. This entry comes from a study of response to subunit inactivated influenza vaccine. TCRdb passed the RT-PCR reads through MiXCR, listing each CDR3 protein once. This repertoire shows about 830,000 distinct CDR3 sequences, approximately 17% found once; its top ten account for 11%. Trimming left V 5 bases short and J 6 bases short, with 17 bases between. The V gene's germline CDR1 is SGHAT and CDR2 FQNNGV. The CDR3 sequence is 14 residues long. Study-wide results and caveats: Authors suggested that a seasonal influenza vaccination recruits few new T cells each time.

V is TRBV11-2 and J is TRBJ2-7; D gene uncertain. The clonotype was recovered from a man aged 50-59 years who received an inactivated influenza vaccine. Here the sequenced sample was PBMCs from blood, taken roughly 5 days after vaccination. The CDR3: CASSPNIRASEQYF. CDR3 DNA: TGTGCCAGCAGCCCCAATATTAGGGCCTCCGAGCAGTACTTC.